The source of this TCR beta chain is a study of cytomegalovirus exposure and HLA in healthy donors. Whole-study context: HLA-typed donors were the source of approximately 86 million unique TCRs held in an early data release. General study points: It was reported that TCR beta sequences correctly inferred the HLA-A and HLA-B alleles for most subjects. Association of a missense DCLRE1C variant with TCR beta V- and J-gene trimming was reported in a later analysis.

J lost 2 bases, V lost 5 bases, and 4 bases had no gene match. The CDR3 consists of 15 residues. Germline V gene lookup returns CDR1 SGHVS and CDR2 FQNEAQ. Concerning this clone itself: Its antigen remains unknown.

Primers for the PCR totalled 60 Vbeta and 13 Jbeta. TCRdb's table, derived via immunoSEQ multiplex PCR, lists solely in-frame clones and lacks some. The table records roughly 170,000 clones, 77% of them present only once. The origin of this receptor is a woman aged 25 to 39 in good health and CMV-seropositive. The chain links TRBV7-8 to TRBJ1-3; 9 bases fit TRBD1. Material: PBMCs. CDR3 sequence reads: CASSLRDRAGNTIYF. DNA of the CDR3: TGTGCCAGCAGCCTAAGGGACAGGGCTGGAAACACCATATATTTT. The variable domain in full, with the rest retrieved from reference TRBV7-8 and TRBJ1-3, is GAGVSQSPRYKVAKRGQDVALRCDPISGHVSLFWYQQALGQGPEFLTYFQNEAQLDKSGLPSDRFFAERPEGSVSTLKIQRTQQEDSAVYLCASSLRDRAGNTIYFGEGSWLTVV.